This TCR beta chain was obtained from a study of beta chain features in type 1 diabetes. Study in general: Patients were similar to healthy donors in age and gender (as well as in cell yields).

Of the isolated RNA, all was reverse transcribed, and so the sequenced material was expressed TCRB transcripts. Here immunoSEQ multiplex PCR was the method, and the copy in TCRdb shows in-frame clones only, minus some. The sample holds roughly 450,000 clones; over 11% are singletons and the top ten take around 0.035%. Via the markers CD45RO/CCR7/CD25/CD127/CD95/CD27, stem cell-like memory, regulatory, central memory and naive CD4+ cells were sorted. V was shortened by 5 bases and J by 1 base, with 9 bases between the two germline ends. The length of the CDR3 is 12 residues. CDR1 GTSNPN and CDR2 SVGIG come from the germline V gene (reference sequence).

The chain is built from TRBV30 and TRBJ2-7, with a tentative D call TRBD2 (6 bases). The source is a man aged 30 to 45 in good health. What was sequenced was naive CD4+ T cells from blood. The CDR3 bases are TGTGCCTGGGATAGCGGTTCCTACGAGCAGTACGTC. Its translation: CAWDSGSYEQYV.